Listed here are 18 T cell receptor beta chains from one sample, sequenced in a study of T cell clonality in common variable immunodeficiency. TCRdb's table, derived via immunoSEQ multiplex PCR, lists solely in-frame clones and lacks some. The specimen has some 40,000 clones, none found just once. Sequencing was carried out using peripheral blood mononuclear cells. Source of these receptors: a person between 18 and 75 years old in good health.

This clone was recorded at least ten times. Coverage ceases 3 residues before the CDR3 finishes, and the germline J gene fills in the end. The V and J genes are TRBV20-1 and TRBJ1-6, with D uncertain. The CDR3 is made up of 12 amino acids. Trimming took 3 bases from V and 7 from J, leaving 7 bases between them. Germline V gene sequence: CDR1 DFQATT, CDR2 SNEGSKA (reference sequence). The part of the CDR3 DNA that was read is TGCAGTGCTAGTGTAGGGAATTCACCC. Residues: CSASVGNSP. The whole CDR3 protein is CSASVGNSPLHF.

This clone was detected many times. The CDR3 end falls 3 residues outside the read, so it is completed with the germline J gene. This chain uses TRBV7-6 with TRBJ2-5; TRBD2 matches 9 bases. The germline gives CDR1 SGHVS, CDR2 FNYEAQ. The trim removed 5 bases at V and 5 bases at J, leaving 9 bases unmatched. This CDR3 has 15 amino acids. The CDR3 is CASSGIAGEGETQYF. Partial CDR3 DNA: TGTGCCAGCAGCGGGATAGCGGGAGAAGGGGAGACC.

This clone was picked up many times. The read stops 3 residues short of the end of the CDR3; the missing end is completed from the germline J gene. The chain joins TRBV4-2 to TRBJ2-7, with 8 bases lining up with TRBD1. Germline assignment: CDR1 LGHNA and CDR2 YNFKEQ. The CDR3 length is 16 residues. V shed 0 bases and J 2 bases; nucleotides not matched to a gene: 6. Here the CDR3 reads CASSQEGQGGPYEQYF. The covered CDR3 bases are TGTGCCAGCAGCCAAGAAGGACAGGGTGGGCCCTACGAG.

This clone was detected many times. The DNA ends 3 residues before the CDR3 does, and the rest of the CDR3 is filled in from the germline J gene. The chain combines TRBV2 with TRBJ1-2; a weak D match, TRBD1 (5 bases). V shed 4 bases and J shed 4 bases, with 16 bases lying between them. CDR1 is SNHLY, CDR2 FYNNEI, per germline. The CDR3 is 15 amino acids. The CDR3 sequence: CASSVGSWGGYGYTF. Partial CDR3 DNA: TGTGCCAGCAGTGTCGGGTCTTGGGGGGGCTATGGC.

At least ten counts were recorded for this clone. The read terminates 3 residues ahead of where the CDR3 ends, so the germline J gene completes it. The chain joins TRBV5-4 to TRBJ1-6; D gene ambiguous. Germline V lookup: CDR1 SGHNT, CDR2 YYREEE (reference sequence). This CDR3 is 12 amino acids long. Trimming left V 4 bases short and J 5 bases short, with 4 bases between. The part of the CDR3 DNA that was read is TGTGCCAGCAGCCGTGATAATTCACCC. Its translation is CASSRDNSP. The full CDR3 is CASSRDNSPLHF.

This clone appeared many times. The read gets to within 3 residues of the CDR3 end, and the germline J gene fills in the rest. V is TRBV5-1 and J is TRBJ2-1; tentatively, D is TRBD1 (5 bases). The V gene lost 5 bases and the J gene lost 6 bases, with 12 bases spanning the gap. This CDR3 spans 13 amino acids. CDR1 is SGHRS, CDR2 YFSETQ, per germline. The CDR3 DNA, read in part, is TGCGCCAGCAGTCGCAGGGTGGGCAATGAG. Its translation is CASSRRVGNE. The full CDR3 is CASSRRVGNEQFF.

This clone was observed at least ten times. The read finishes 3 residues shy of the CDR3 end, and the germline J gene is used to complete it. The chain links TRBV5-1 to TRBJ2-7; 8 nucleotides line up with TRBD1. After removal of 0 bases from V and 6 bases from J, the junction contained 8 bases not matched to a gene. CDR1 is SGHRS, CDR2 YFSETQ, per germline. This CDR3 is built from 15 residues. The CDR3 region is CASSLEGQGALEQYF. The DNA read from the CDR3 is TGCGCCAGCAGCTTGGAAGGACAGGGCGCCCTCGAG.

This clone was recorded at least ten times. The sequenced CDR3 bases are TGCAGCGTCCGACTCCAGAATGAG. It yields the protein CSVRLQNE. The CDR3 as a whole reads CSVRLQNEQFF. The chain combines TRBV29-1 with TRBJ2-1; D call uncertain. The read finishes 3 residues shy of the CDR3 end, and the germline J gene is used to complete it. V was cut by 6 bases and J by 7 bases, with 10 bases left in between. Per the germline V gene, CDR1 is SQVTM and CDR2 is ANQGSEA. The CDR3 is 11 amino acids.

This clone appeared many times. The sequenced fragment ends 3 residues before the CDR3 boundary, so the rest is inferred from the germline J gene. The sample carries other DNA sequences with the same CDR3. J is TRBJ2-1 and V is TRBV30, with 8 nucleotides matching TRBD2. The J segment lost 7 bases and the V segment lost 3 bases, leaving 11 bases of the junction unmatched. Germline CDR1 is GTSNPN and CDR2 is SVGIG (reference sequence). This CDR3 spans 15 amino acids. The sequenced part of the CDR3 DNA is TGTGCCTGGAGCCCCGGGACTAGTGGGAGGAATGAG. Residues: CAWSPGTSGRNE. The full CDR3 sequence reads CAWSPGTSGRNEQFF. Full variable domain (outside the CDR3, taken from reference TRBV30 and TRBJ2-1): SQTIHQWPATLVQPVGSPLSLECTVEGTSNPNLYWYRQAAGRGLQLLFYSVGIGQISSEVPQNLSASRPQDRQFILSSKKLLLSDSGFYLCAWSPGTSGRNEQFFGPGTRLTVL.

This clone was seen many times. The sequenced CDR3 bases are TGTGCCAGCAGCGTCACGGAGGGCGGGAGGGCCTATGGTGAG. Translating gives CASSVTEGGRAYGE. The whole CDR3 reads CASSVTEGGRAYGEQFF. The J gene is TRBJ2-1, the V gene TRBV9, with 9 positions matching TRBD2. The read stops 3 residues short of the end of the CDR3; the missing end is completed from the germline J gene. Germline CDR1 is SGDLS and CDR2 is YYNGEE. CDR3 length equals 17 residues. After removal of 2 bases from V and 9 bases from J, the junction contained 15 bases not matched to a gene.

This clone was seen ten or more times. The read is 3 residues too short to cover the CDR3 end, so that end is filled in from the germline J gene. The gene calls are TRBV30 and TRBJ1-3; unclear D gene. The germline V gene encodes CDR1 GTSNPN and CDR2 SVGIG (reference sequence). This CDR3 has 11 amino acids. The V gene lost 5 bases and the J gene lost 4 bases, with 6 bases spanning the gap. The CDR3 sequence: CAWDIGNTIYF. CDR3 DNA, as far as it was read: TGTGCCTGGGACATCGGAAACACC.

In this sample, this clone turned up many times. Coverage ceases 3 residues before the CDR3 finishes, and the germline J gene fills in the end. The chain combines TRBV11-2 with TRBJ2-5; D may be TRBD2 (7 bases). The CDR3 consists of 13 residues. CDR1 SGHAT and CDR2 FQNNGV come from the germline V gene. V was clipped by 2 bases and J by 6 bases, with 10 bases between them. The part of the CDR3 DNA that was read is TGTGCCAGCAGCTTATGGGGGGGCCAGACC. This encodes CASSLWGGQT. The entire CDR3 protein is CASSLWGGQTQYF.

This clone was observed many times. The CDR3 is cut off 3 residues early in the read; its end comes from the germline J gene. The chain employs TRBV7-6 and TRBJ2-7; D possibly corresponds to TRBD1 (7 bases). Germline values: CDR1 SGHVS, CDR2 FNYEAQ. The CDR3 has 13 amino acids. The V end was cut by 1 base, the J end by 6 bases, with 10 bases between. The DNA read from the CDR3 is TGTGCCAGCAGCTTAGGGCAGGGGGGCGAG. Residues: CASSLGQGGE. The full CDR3 is CASSLGQGGEQYF.

This clone was detected ten times or more. The CDR3 is cut off 3 residues early in the read; its end comes from the germline J gene. This chain uses TRBV9 with TRBJ2-1; the D gene is possibly TRBD1 (6 bases). The CDR3 totals 14 residues. V lost 5 bases to trimming and J lost 4 bases, with 13 bases between them. Looked up from germline, CDR1 is SGDLS and CDR2 is YYNGEE. CDR3 loop: CASSWQGNYNEQFF. Partial CDR3 DNA: TGTGCCAGCAGTTGGCAGGGGAATTACAATGAG.

This clone appeared many times. The read finishes 3 residues shy of the CDR3 end, and the germline J gene is used to complete it. V usage is TRBV10-3 and J usage is TRBJ2-1, with a tentative D call TRBD2 (7 bases). Germline CDR1 ENHRY, CDR2 SYGVKD. The length of the CDR3 is 14 residues. Between the trimmed V and J ends, which lost 8 bases and 1 base, there was a span of 12 bases. The sequenced CDR3 bases are TGTGCCATCCGTAGGGGGGGATCCTACAATGAG. Translated: CAIRRGGSYNE. The whole CDR3 reads CAIRRGGSYNEQFF.

As to this clone: Coverage ceases 3 residues before the CDR3 finishes, and the germline J gene fills in the end. This sequence joins TRBV20-1 and TRBJ1-4, with a possible D match to TRBD1 (6 bases). The V gene's germline CDR1 is DFQATT and CDR2 SNEGSKA (reference sequence). The CDR3 is 15 amino acids. Trimming pared 5 bases from V and 0 bases from J, leaving 13 bases between. The CDR3 here is CSAAPTGSTNEKLFF. The sequenced CDR3 bases are TGCAGTGCTGCCCCAACAGGGTCAACTAATGAAAAA.

This clone occurred many times. The read finishes 3 residues shy of the CDR3 end, and the germline J gene is used to complete it. The chain combines TRBV19 with TRBJ2-5, with 13 bases lining up with TRBD2. Per the germline V gene, CDR1 is LNHDA and CDR2 is SQIVND (reference sequence). After removal of 5 bases from V and 4 bases from J, the junction contained 10 bases not matched to a gene. This CDR3 contains 17 residues. The covered CDR3 bases are TGTGCCAGTAGTTCACCTCCGGGACTAGCGGGGAGAGAGACC. Encoded protein: CASSSPPGLAGRET. The full CDR3 sequence reads CASSSPPGLAGRETQYF.

In its sample, this clone was seen many times. The CDR3 end falls 3 residues outside the read, so it is completed with the germline J gene. This chain joins TRBV4-1 and TRBJ2-7; 8 positions match TRBD1. Trimming removed 3 bases from V and 3 bases from J; junction bases left unmatched: 10. CDR3 length equals 16 residues. Per the germline V gene, CDR1 is MGHRA and CDR2 is YSYEKL. This CDR3 is CASSQASGQGFYEQYF. The sequenced part of the CDR3 DNA is TGCGCCAGCAGCCAGGCCTCTGGACAGGGATTCTACGAG.